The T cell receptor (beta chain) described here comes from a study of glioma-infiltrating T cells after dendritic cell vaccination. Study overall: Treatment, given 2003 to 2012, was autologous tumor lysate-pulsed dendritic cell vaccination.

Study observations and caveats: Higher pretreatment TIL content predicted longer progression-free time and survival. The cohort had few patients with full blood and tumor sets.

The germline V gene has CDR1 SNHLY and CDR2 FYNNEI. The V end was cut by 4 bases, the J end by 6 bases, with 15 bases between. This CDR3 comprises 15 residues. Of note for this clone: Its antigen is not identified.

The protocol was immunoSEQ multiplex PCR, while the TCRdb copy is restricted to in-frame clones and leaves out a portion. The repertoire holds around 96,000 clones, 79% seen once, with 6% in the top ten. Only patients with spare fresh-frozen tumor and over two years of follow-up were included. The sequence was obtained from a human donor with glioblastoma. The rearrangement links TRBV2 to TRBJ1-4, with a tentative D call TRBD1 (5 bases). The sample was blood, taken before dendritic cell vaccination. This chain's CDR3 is CASSARRGADEKLFF. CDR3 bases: TGTGCCAGCAGTGCTAGGAGGGGAGCGGATGAAAAACTGTTTTTT.